This T cell receptor (beta chain) was profiled in a study of a mutant IDH1 vaccine in newly diagnosed glioma. For the study at large: Of treated patients, 62.5% were men and approximately 40% women, averaging around 40 years. General study results and limits: No link was apparently found between pseudoprogression and changes in top peripheral T cell clonotypes. It was roughly 93% of patients that developed vaccine-induced immune responses.

The protocol was immunoSEQ multiplex PCR, while the TCRdb copy is restricted to in-frame clones and leaves out a portion. The repertoire holds 35,000 to 40,000 clones, with roughly 79% as singletons. A note on this clone: Its antigen is as yet unknown.

CDR3 size: 14 residues. Germline V gene lookup returns CDR1 MNHNS and CDR2 SASEGT. As to time point: week 23, last vaccination. Vaccine doses each comprised 300 ug of mutant IDH1 20-mer peptide, with topical imiquimod. V and J are TRBV6-1 and TRBJ2-5, with TRBD1 matching 7 bases. The last part of the DNA fits TRBJ2-7 better; the J call may be wrong. This sequence was found in a man aged 40-49 years with glioma. The material was PBMCs, obtained from a glioma patient whose treatment included an IDH1 peptide vaccine. CDR3 in amino acids: CASSVGGSSYEQYF. The CDR3 DNA is TGTGCCAGCAGTGTAGGGGGCTCCTCCTACGAGCAGTACTTC.